This entry lists 21 T cell receptor beta chains sequenced from one sample in a study of cytomegalovirus exposure and HLA in healthy donors. Primers for the PCR totalled 60 Vbeta and 13 Jbeta. The data were produced by immunoSEQ multiplex PCR, yet TCRdb's version contains in-frame clones alone and is incomplete. The table records 85,000 to 120,000 clones, approximately 77% of them present only once. Sequencing was carried out using PBMCs. Receptors originate from a male donor in good health and CMV-seropositive.

The V and J genes are TRBV5-4 and TRBJ2-2; TRBD1 matches at 7 bases. There are 15 residues in the CDR3. V shed 4 bases and J 3 bases; nucleotides not matched to a gene: 6. Germline V lookup: CDR1 SGHNT, CDR2 YYREEE (reference sequence). In DNA form, the CDR3 reads TGTGCCAGCAGCGTCCGGGACAGAGACACCGGGGAGCTGTTTTTT. Amino acids: CASSVRDRDTGELFF.

This clone was picked up a small number of times. This chain joins TRBV5-1 and TRBJ2-5, with a weak D call TRBD2 (5 bases). The CDR3 is made up of 15 amino acids. V dropped 2 bases and J dropped 0 bases, with 11 bases sitting between them. Per germline, CDR1 SGHRS and CDR2 YFSETQ. As DNA, the CDR3 is TGCGCCAGCAGCTTAGGAGGTACCTACCAAGAGACCCAGTACTTC. It is translated as CASSLGGTYQETQYF.

This clone was counted between two and nine times. The chain carries TRBV28 and TRBJ1-1; D remains ambiguous. This CDR3 contains 13 residues. Germline V gene data show CDR1 as MDHEN and CDR2 as SYDVKM. Trimming took 5 bases from V and 0 from J, leaving 7 bases between them. CDR3 DNA sequence: TGTGCCAGCAGTATCCAAATGAACACTGAAGCTTTCTTT. Amino acids: CASSIQMNTEAFF.

The V and J genes are TRBV2 and TRBJ2-2; the D is unclear. CDR1 and CDR2 (germline): SNHLY, FYNNEI. The CDR3 is made up of 13 amino acids. With 3 bases removed from V and 2 bases from J, the gap between germline ends came to 4 bases. The CDR3 sequence: CASSDSNTGELFF. The CDR3 coding sequence is TGTGCCAGCAGTGACAGTAACACCGGGGAGCTGTTTTTT.

This clone was seen more than once but under ten times. The chain joins TRBV28 to TRBJ1-1, with 9 bases matching TRBD1. The germline gives CDR1 MDHEN, CDR2 SYDVKM. Trimming at V came to 5 bases and at J to 5 bases, leaving 12 bases not matched to a gene. The length of the CDR3 is 16 residues. The CDR3 region has the DNA TGTGCCAGCAGTCTCCTGCCGGGACAGGGAAATACTGAAGCTTTCTTT. Amino acids: CASSLLPGQGNTEAFF.

The chain uses TRBV30 and TRBJ1-5; unclear D gene. The CDR3 extends over 12 amino acids. The V end lost 5 bases, the J end lost 7 bases, and 12 bases lay between the germline ends. Germline lookup yields CDR1 GTSNPN and CDR2 SVGIG (reference sequence). CDR3: CAWAEGEQPQHF. DNA of the CDR3: TGTGCCTGGGCGGAGGGTGAACAGCCCCAGCATTTT. Supplemented by reference TRBV30 and TRBJ1-5, the full variable domain reads SQTIHQWPATLVQPVGSPLSLECTVEGTSNPNLYWYRQAAGRGLQLLFYSVGIGQISSEVPQNLSASRPQDRQFILSSKKLLLSDSGFYLCAWAEGEQPQHFGDGTRLSIL.

The chain links TRBV27 to TRBJ2-1; 7 positions agree with TRBD2. This CDR3 comprises 13 residues. Germline lookup yields CDR1 MNHEY and CDR2 SMNVEV (reference sequence). V was pared by 4 bases and J by 7 bases, with 4 bases of the junction left unmatched. The CDR3 DNA reads as TGTGCCAGCAGTTGGACTAGTTTAAATGAGCAGTTCTTC. Translated: CASSWTSLNEQFF.

This clone has a handful of counts. This chain links TRBV15 with TRBJ2-1, with 7 positions matching TRBD2. Unmatched junction bases numbered 8, after V lost 0 bases and J lost 6 bases. Germline-derived CDR1 and CDR2 are LNHNV and YYDKDF (reference sequence). The CDR3 contains 16 residues. CDR3 DNA: TGTGCCACCAGCAGAGAGGAGGCGGGAGTCGTCAATGAGCAGTTCTTC. This codes for CATSREEAGVVNEQFF.

This chain's CDR3 is CATTGTGIGYTF. Written as DNA, the CDR3 is TGTGCCACCACGGGGACAGGAATTGGCTACACCTTC. The V gene is TRBV2, the J gene TRBJ1-2; TRBD1 agrees at 8 bases. V lost 10 bases, J lost 7 bases, and 8 bases stayed unmatched. The CDR3 spans 12 residues. CDR1 SNHLY and CDR2 FYNNEI come from the germline V gene. Using reference TRBV2 and TRBJ1-2 for the parts outside the CDR3, the full variable domain is EPEVTQTPSHQVTQMGQEVILRCVPISNHLYFYWYRQILGQKVEFLVSFYNNEISEKSEIFDDQFSVERPDGSNFTLKIRSTKLEDSAMYFCATTGTGIGYTFGSGTRLTVV.

The chain uses TRBV19 and TRBJ1-2, with 7 positions matching TRBD1. CDR1 and CDR2 (germline): LNHDA, SQIVND (reference sequence). Trimming cost V 5 bases and J 5 bases; bases outside gene matches: 5. The CDR3 is 13 amino acids. The CDR3 DNA reads as TGTGCCAGTAGTGCACAGGGGAGGTATGGCTACACCTTC. Amino acids: CASSAQGRYGYTF.

This rearrangement joins TRBV28 to TRBJ2-5; 8 bases match TRBD1. Germline V gives CDR1 MDHEN, CDR2 SYDVKM. V dropped 1 base and J dropped 7; count of bases not matched to a gene: 11. The CDR3 loop spans 16 amino acids. CDR3 in DNA: TGTGCCAGCAGTTTATTAGAGCAGGGGGCCTTCGGGACCCAGTACTTC. Translation: CASSLLEQGAFGTQYF.

The gene calls are TRBV9 and TRBJ2-1, with TRBD1 identical over 7 bases. V dropped 3 bases and J dropped 6; count of bases not matched to a gene: 6. Germline CDR1 reads SGDLS; CDR2 reads YYNGEE. This CDR3 has 14 amino acids. This CDR3 is CASSAQPGGNEQFF. For the CDR3, the DNA is TGTGCCAGCAGCGCCCAACCAGGGGGCAATGAGCAGTTCTTC. The full variable domain, its missing parts supplied by reference TRBV9 and TRBJ2-1, is DSGVTQTPKHLITATGQRVTLRCSPRSGDLSVYWYQQSLDQGLQFLIQYYNGEERAKGNILERFSAQQFPDLHSELNLSSLELGDSALYFCASSAQPGGNEQFFGPGTRLTVL.

The chain is built from TRBV29-1 and TRBJ1-1; maybe TRBD1 (6 bases). V shed 7 bases and J shed 7 bases, with 10 bases lying between them. The CDR3 covers 10 residues. Germline V CDR1 and CDR2: SQVTM, ANQGSEA. The CDR3 sequence is CSAWDNEAFF. As DNA, the CDR3 is TGCAGCGCTTGGGACAATGAAGCTTTCTTT. The whole variable domain, remainder taken from reference TRBV29-1 and TRBJ1-1, is SAVISQKPSRDICQRGTSLTIQCQVDSQVTMMFWYRQQPGQSLTLIATANQGSEATYESGFVIDKFPISRPNLTFSTLTVSNMSPEDSSIYLCSAWDNEAFFGQGTRLTVV.

The chain recombines TRBV4-1 with TRBJ1-1; D unclear. Per germline, CDR1 MGHRA and CDR2 YSYEKL. V was shortened by 2 bases and J by 3 bases, with 13 bases between the two germline ends. The CDR3 extends over 15 amino acids. The CDR3 coding sequence is TGCGCCAGCAGCCAACCGACCCTCGGGGACACTGAAGCTTTCTTT. This sequence encodes CASSQPTLGDTEAFF.

This rearrangement joins TRBV11-2 to TRBJ2-3, with D perhaps matching TRBD1 (8 bases). The V gene lost 1 base and the J gene lost 4 bases, with 24 bases spanning the gap. Germline V gives CDR1 SGHAT, CDR2 FQNNGV. The CDR3 has 19 amino acids. DNA of the CDR3: TGTGCCAGCAGCTTAGGAACTTTCGGACAGGGAGGGAGGGCAGATACGCAGTATTTT. It is translated as CASSLGTFGQGGRADTQYF. Full variable domain (outside the CDR3, taken from reference TRBV11-2 and TRBJ2-3): EAGVAQSPRYKIIEKRQSVAFWCNPISGHATLYWYQQILGQGPKLLIQFQNNGVVDDSQLPKDRFSAERLKGVDSTLKIQPAKLEDSAVYLCASSLGTFGQGGRADTQYFGPGTRLTVL.

J is TRBJ2-1 and V is TRBV9, with TRBD2 matching over 9 bases. Germline V gives CDR1 SGDLS, CDR2 YYNGEE. V dropped 3 bases and J dropped 3; count of bases not matched to a gene: 13. The CDR3 contains 18 residues. The CDR3 sequence: CASSGPLSGRTHYNEQFF. The CDR3 DNA sequence: TGTGCCAGCAGCGGCCCCCTTAGCGGGAGAACGCACTACAATGAGCAGTTCTTC.

This clone was counted many times. The genes are TRBV9 and TRBJ2-2, with a weak D call TRBD2 (6 bases). This CDR3 comprises 15 residues. V lost 0 bases and J 4 bases, leaving 10 bases between the germline ends. Looked up from germline, CDR1 is SGDLS and CDR2 is YYNGEE. Written as DNA, the CDR3 is TGTGCCAGCAGCGTAGGAGGAGGGAGCACCGGGGAGCTGTTTTTT. Residues: CASSVGGGSTGELFF.

The chain is built from TRBV2 and TRBJ2-1; 8 nucleotides line up with TRBD2. The V gene's germline CDR1 is SNHLY and CDR2 FYNNEI. The CDR3 consists of 16 residues. V was pared by 4 bases and J by 7 bases, with 12 bases of the junction left unmatched. In DNA form, the CDR3 reads TGTGCCAGCAGTGGTTGGGGGACTAGGGTTACGAATGAGCAGTTCTTC. It codes for CASSGWGTRVTNEQFF.

This chain joins TRBV7-9 and TRBJ1-1; 7 nucleotides align to TRBD1. The CDR3 length is 16 residues. Unmatched junction bases numbered 12, after V lost 3 bases and J lost 5 bases. From germline, CDR1 is SEHNR and CDR2 FQNEAQ (reference sequence). The CDR3 DNA follows: TGTGCCAGCAGCTTTTCCCAGGGGGTAGGGGGAACTGAAGCTTTCTTT. Its protein product is CASSFSQGVGGTEAFF.

The chain uses TRBV27 and TRBJ2-2; 9 bases are a match to TRBD1. The CDR3 is 14 amino acids. V was pared by 10 bases and J by 3 bases, with 6 bases of the junction left unmatched. Per the germline V gene, CDR1 is MNHEY and CDR2 is SMNVEV (reference sequence). CDR3 amino acids: CATSRQGDTGELFF. The CDR3 DNA reads as TGTGCCACCTCTCGACAGGGGGACACCGGGGAGCTGTTTTTT.

A remark on this clone: One end of the junction does not line up with germline, which may come from a read error. The chain has TRBV19 and TRBJ2-6; a weak D match, TRBD1 (5 bases). Germline-derived CDR1 and CDR2 are LNHDA and SQIVND (reference sequence). The CDR3 length is 14 residues. The CDR3 DNA reads TGTGCCAGTAGTATTCCCTCTGGGGCCAACGGCCTGACTTTC. Translated, it gives CASSIPSGANGLTF. Supplemented by reference TRBV19 and TRBJ2-6, the full variable domain reads DGGITQSPKYLFRKEGQNVTLSCEQNLNHDAMYWYRQDPGQGLRLIYYSQIVNDFQKGDIAEGYSVSREKKESFPLTVTSAQKNPTAFYLCASSIPSGANGLTFGAGSRLTVL.